This record covers a single T cell receptor (beta chain). This clone showed up just a few times. Its recognized antigen is unknown. Per-base qualities were not stored, and no clone one base away is much larger. Donors formed part of the validation cohort, which comprised fewer than 150 subjects and was distinct from the first cohort of over 500 subjects. This specimen belongs to a study of cytomegalovirus exposure and HLA in healthy donors listed by TCRdb under 2017. In the study overall: A later analysis indicated that the 120 or so validation repertoires were generated on the platform also employed for the 700 or so repertoires of the first cohort. The study aimed to test whether signatures of past pathogen exposure could be identified by cataloging public T cell receptors. Besides the first cohort of approximately 670 subjects, a separate validation cohort made up of roughly 120 different subjects was used. The study combined high-throughput TCR immunosequencing, statistical association of individual TCRs with disease status, and machine learning to predict cytomegalovirus infection status. Here is what the overall study found, with its caveats: The validation cohort had no HLA typing available for a later analysis, so co-occurrence within that cohort was assessed over all 130 or so repertoires. In vitro tests confirmed that three of the cytomegalovirus-associated TCR beta chains recognize cytomegalovirus antigens. Subsequent analysis determined that TCRs grouped into clusters in the first cohort also showed a tendency toward co-occurrence across the 90 to 150 validation repertoires, and approximately 93% of cluster scores exceeded 0. The study listed 164 TCR beta chains as associated with cytomegalovirus. The authors suggested that the approach could potentially be generalized to other disease states and immunological phenotypes. The classifier was reported to diagnose cytomegalovirus status with high specificity and sensitivity in both the original cohort and the validation cohort. Most TCR sequences were observed very rarely across donors, whereas some public TCRs were present in many individuals.

Libraries were prepared through the immunoSEQ multiplex PCR assay. From the authors' description of their analysis: A statistical classification framework was developed to diagnose cytomegalovirus status using the catalog of TCR beta chain sequences. The table comes from immuneACCESS by way of TCRdb, which keeps in-frame sequences with V and J called. Part of the clones is missing from these tables; in studies checked, under half for an unresolved V gene and the rest for unknown reasons. V, J and clone size are taken as reported in that table, and D and trimming were inferred from the DNA itself. Within this sample are about 140,000 clones, with approximately 84% of them counted one time only. Over 1.3% of the sample is taken by the ten largest. From the cysteine through the phenylalanine, the CDR3 covers 11 amino acids. Only the CDR3 portion is preserved as DNA: 33 bases, with reading frame beginning at the first base. The germline V gene (reference sequence) provides CDR1 SEHNR and CDR2 FQNEAQ. A distance of 5 bases separates the germline ends of V and J, which lose 8 bases and 4 bases respectively.

This clonotype was sampled from a woman aged 25-40 years in good health and CMV-seronegative. Rearrangement joined TRBV7-9 to TRBJ2-2; the D gene remains uncertain. The source material was PBMCs. Read as DNA, the sequence is TGTGCCAGCCGCGGCACCGGGGAGCTGTTTTTT. This is translated as CASRGTGELFF.